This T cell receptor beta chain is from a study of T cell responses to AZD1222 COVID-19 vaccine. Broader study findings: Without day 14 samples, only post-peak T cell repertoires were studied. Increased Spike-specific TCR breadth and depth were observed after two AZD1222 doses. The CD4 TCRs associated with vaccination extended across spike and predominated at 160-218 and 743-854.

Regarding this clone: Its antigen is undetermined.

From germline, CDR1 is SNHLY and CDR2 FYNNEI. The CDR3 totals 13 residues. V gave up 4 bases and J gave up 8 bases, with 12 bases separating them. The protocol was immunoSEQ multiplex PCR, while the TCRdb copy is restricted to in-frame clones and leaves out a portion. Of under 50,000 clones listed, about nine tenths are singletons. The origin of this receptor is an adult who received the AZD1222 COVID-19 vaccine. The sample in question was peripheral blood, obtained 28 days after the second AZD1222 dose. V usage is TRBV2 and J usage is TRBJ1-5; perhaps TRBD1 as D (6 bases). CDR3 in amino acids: CASSGVGGEPQHF. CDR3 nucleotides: TGTGCCAGCAGTGGGGTTGGGGGCGAGCCCCAGCATTTT.